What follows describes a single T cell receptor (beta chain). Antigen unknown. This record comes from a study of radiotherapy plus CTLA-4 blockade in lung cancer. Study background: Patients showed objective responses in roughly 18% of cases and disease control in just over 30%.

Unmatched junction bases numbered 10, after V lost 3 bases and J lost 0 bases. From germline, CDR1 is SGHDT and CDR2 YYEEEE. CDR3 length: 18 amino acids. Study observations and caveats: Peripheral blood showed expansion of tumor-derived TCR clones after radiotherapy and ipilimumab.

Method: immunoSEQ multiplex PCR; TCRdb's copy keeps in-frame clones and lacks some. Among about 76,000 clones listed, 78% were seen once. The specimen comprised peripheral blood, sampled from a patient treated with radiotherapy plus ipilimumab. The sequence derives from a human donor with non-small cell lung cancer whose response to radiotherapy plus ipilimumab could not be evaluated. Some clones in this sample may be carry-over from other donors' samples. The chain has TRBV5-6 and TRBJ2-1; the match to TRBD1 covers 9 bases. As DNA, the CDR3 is TGTGCCAGCAGCTGGTGGACAGGGGATCCCCTCTCCTACAATGAGCAGTTCTTC. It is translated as CASSWWTGDPLSYNEQFF.